What follows are 20 T cell receptor beta chains derived from one specimen sequenced in a study of blood T cells in healthy people across ages. Combining a sample-barcoded 5' primer with a J-beta primer mix, a second PCR ran for 7 to 11 cycles. TCRdb independently ran MiXCR on the 5' RACE reads; one entry per CDR3 protein. The sample lists 650,000 to 800,000 distinct CDR3 sequences, approximately 48% seen once, with approximately 20% in the top ten. The sequenced material came from blood. These receptors were taken from a man between 60 and 75 years old in good health.

The genes are TRBV5-1 and TRBJ1-1; D may be TRBD1 (6 bases). V lost 0 bases and J lost 1, with 10 bases in between. This CDR3 has 15 residues. The germline V gene has CDR1 SGHRS and CDR2 YFSETQ. DNA of the CDR3: TGCGCCAGCAGCTTGGAGACAGGACAGAACACTGAAGCTTTCTTT. It yields the protein CASSLETGQNTEAFF. The full variable domain, completed using reference TRBV5-1 and TRBJ1-1, is KAGVTQTPRYLIKTRGQQVTLSCSPISGHRSVSWYQQTPGQGLQFLFEYFSETQRNKGNFPGRFSGRQFSNSRSEMNVSTLELGDSALYLCASSLETGQNTEAFFGQGTRLTVV.

The chain is built from TRBV15 and TRBJ1-4; no clear D gene. CDR3 length: 15 amino acids. Trimming took 0 bases from V and 8 from J, leaving 13 bases between them. Germline CDR1 reads LNHNV; CDR2 reads YYDKDF (reference sequence). Here the CDR3 reads CATSRDPLGQEKLFF. Here the CDR3 DNA reads TGTGCCACCAGCAGAGATCCCCTGGGCCAGGAAAAACTGTTTTTT.

This clonotype occurred many times. The chain couples TRBV20-1 to TRBJ1-2; D is ambiguous. CDR1 is DFQATT and CDR2 is SNEGSKA in the germline V gene (reference sequence). The CDR3 is made up of 13 amino acids. The V end lost 3 bases, the J end lost 5 bases, and 13 bases lay between the germline ends. This CDR3 is CSARAGSKYGYTF. CDR3 in DNA: TGCAGTGCTAGGGCTGGCAGTAAATATGGCTACACCTTC.

This clonotype was seen a handful of times. The V and J genes are TRBV4-3 and TRBJ1-4; no clear D. V was trimmed by 0 bases and J by 8 bases, leaving 10 bases between them. The germline CDR1 and CDR2 sequences are LGHNA and YSLEER. This CDR3 spans 14 amino acids. CDR3 sequence (DNA): TGCGCCAGCAGCCAAGATGAGACGAGGGAAAAACTGTTTTTT. This codes for CASSQDETREKLFF.

The chain is built from TRBV20-1 and TRBJ2-3; 7 bases agree with TRBD2. The ends lost 5 bases at V and 0 bases at J; junction bases unmatched: 8. CDR3 length: 15 residues. Germline V gene lookup returns CDR1 DFQATT and CDR2 SNEGSKA (reference sequence). The CDR3 is CSAGQAGTSTDTQYF. The CDR3 nucleotides read TGCAGTGCTGGTCAAGCGGGGACTAGCACAGATACGCAGTATTTT.

The chain recombines TRBV7-9 with TRBJ1-2; 9 nucleotides line up with TRBD1. The CDR3 has 14 residues. Germline loops: CDR1 SEHNR, CDR2 FQNEAQ (reference sequence). V lost 5 bases to trimming and J lost 8 bases; unmatched junction nucleotides: 9. The CDR3 sequence is CASSTQGADNGYTF. CDR3 DNA sequence: TGTGCCAGCAGCACACAGGGGGCAGATAACGGCTACACCTTC.

V is TRBV20-1 and J is TRBJ1-6; maybe TRBD1 (6 bases). There are 15 residues in the CDR3. V was clipped by 6 bases and J by 9 bases, with 21 bases between them. Germline CDR1 DFQATT, CDR2 SNEGSKA (reference sequence). As DNA, the CDR3 is TGCAGTGCGCCCTATAAGGGGGGGTTGGGTTCACCCCTCCACTTT. Its protein product is CSAPYKGGLGSPLHF.

The genes are TRBV7-2 and TRBJ2-3, with D possibly called TRBD1 or TRBD2 (5 bases each). CDR1 SGHTA and CDR2 FQGNSA come from the germline V gene. CDR3 length equals 15 residues. V was pared by 5 bases and J by 3 bases, with 15 bases between. As DNA, the CDR3 is TGTGCCAGCAGCCGGGGACCGACGGAGACAGATACGCAGTATTTT. Its translation is CASSRGPTETDTQYF.

This clonotype was counted a few times. The CDR3 coding sequence is TGCAGCGTTGAAGATCGTGTCGACGGCTACACCTTC. This translates into CSVEDRVDGYTF. The rearrangement uses TRBV29-1 and TRBJ1-2; D unclear. This CDR3 spans 12 amino acids. The germline V and J ends were trimmed by 0 bases and 8 bases, with 10 bases remaining between them. Looked up from germline, CDR1 is SQVTM and CDR2 is ANQGSEA.

V gene TRBV29-1 combines with J gene TRBJ1-2; D remains ambiguous. The V end lost 7 bases, the J end lost 8 bases, and 8 bases lay between the germline ends. CDR1 is SQVTM, CDR2 ANQGSEA, per germline. This CDR3 region has 9 residues. CDR3 DNA sequence: TGCAGCGCCACAGAGGGCTACACCTTC. It encodes CSATEGYTF.

A few counts support this clonotype. This rearrangement joins TRBV7-9 to TRBJ1-2; 12 bases align to TRBD1. Trimming took 0 bases from V and 6 from J; bases not matched to a gene: 5. Germline values: CDR1 SEHNR, CDR2 FQNEAQ (reference sequence). The CDR3 spans 16 residues. The CDR3 DNA follows: TGTGCCAGCAGCTTAGCTACGGGACAGGGGGCGCATGGCTACACCTTC. Translation gives CASSLATGQGAHGYTF.

The J gene is TRBJ2-5, the V gene TRBV6-2 or TRBV6-3, with a weak D call TRBD2 (5 bases). Germline assignment: CDR1 MNHEY and CDR2 SVGEGT. The CDR3 is made up of 15 amino acids. V lost 7 bases and J lost 4, with 19 bases in between. Here the CDR3 reads CASTELGKVGETQYF. DNA for the CDR3: TGTGCCAGCACAGAACTAGGGAAGGTAGGAGAGACCCAGTACTTC.

This clonotype was found a few times. The V gene is TRBV4-3, the J gene TRBJ2-5, with D possibly being TRBD2 (5 bases). V was clipped by 1 base and J by 11 bases, with 17 bases between them. Per the germline V gene, CDR1 is LGHNA and CDR2 is YSLEER. CDR3 length equals 14 residues. In nucleotides, the CDR3 is TGCGCCAGCAGCCAAGTTAAGCGGAACAATGAGCAGTACTTC. Translating it yields CASSQVKRNNEQYF.

V is TRBV25-1 and J is TRBJ2-7; D is undetermined. V shed 8 bases and J shed 1 base, with 12 bases lying between them. Germline CDR1 is MGHDK and CDR2 is SYGVNS. There are 13 residues in the CDR3. This CDR3 reads CASRRIGSYEQYF. CDR3 nucleotide sequence: TGTGCCAGCCGAAGGATAGGGTCCTACGAGCAGTACTTC.

This clonotype has only a few counts. The chain carries TRBV6-5 and TRBJ1-1; D gene unclear. The germline V gene encodes CDR1 MNHEY and CDR2 SVGAGI. The CDR3 has 11 amino acids. Between the trimmed V and J ends, which lost 7 bases and 1 base, there was a span of 4 bases. The DNA of the CDR3 is TGTGCCAGCATAAGGAACACTGAAGCTTTCTTT. It is translated as CASIRNTEAFF.

This clonotype was counted only a few times. The chain combines TRBV14 with TRBJ2-5; TRBD1 agrees at 9 bases. Per the germline V gene, CDR1 is SGHDN and CDR2 is FVKESK. The CDR3 consists of 17 residues. Trimming removed 4 bases from V and 5 bases from J; junction bases left unmatched: 14. Written as DNA, the CDR3 is TGTGCCAGCAGCCTCGGGACAGGGTACCTCGTCGTGGAGACCCAGTACTTC. It is translated as CASSLGTGYLVVETQYF.

This clonotype was counted a few times. The chain has TRBV7-3 and TRBJ2-5; the D gene could be TRBD1 or TRBD2 (6 bases each). Germline CDR1 SGHTA, CDR2 FQGTGA. The length of the CDR3 is 15 residues. V lost 2 bases and J lost 1, with 11 bases in between. CDR3 bases: TGTGCCAGCAGCTTAGTGGGGGGCACCCAAGAGACCCAGTACTTC. Amino acid sequence: CASSLVGGTQETQYF.

This clonotype has only a few counts. The chain couples TRBV5-1 to TRBJ2-1; no reliable D call. Trimming stripped 5 bases from V and 8 bases from J, with 14 bases between. CDR3 size: 13 residues. CDR1 is SGHRS and CDR2 is YFSETQ in the germline V gene. CDR3 sequence (DNA): TGCGCCAGCAGTTCCCAGTCCGAGCATGAGCAGTTCTTC. This gives the protein CASSSQSEHEQFF. The whole variable domain, remainder taken from reference TRBV5-1 and TRBJ2-1, is KAGVTQTPRYLIKTRGQQVTLSCSPISGHRSVSWYQQTPGQGLQFLFEYFSETQRNKGNFPGRFSGRQFSNSRSEMNVSTLELGDSALYLCASSSQSEHEQFFGPGTRLTVL.

The chain employs TRBV3-1 and TRBJ2-3; D ambiguous. The germline gives CDR1 LGHDT, CDR2 YNNKEL (reference sequence). This CDR3 region has 15 residues. Deletions cut 2 bases from V and 3 bases from J, with 12 bases between. For the CDR3, the DNA is TGTGCCAGCAGCCAATCGTTCGATACAACAGATACGCAGTATTTT. It codes for CASSQSFDTTDTQYF.

This clonotype was counted once. V gene TRBV20-1 combines with J gene TRBJ1-2, with D possibly being TRBD1 (5 bases). Looked up from germline, CDR1 is DFQATT and CDR2 is SNEGSKA (reference sequence). The CDR3 extends over 14 amino acids. Deletions cut 4 bases from V and 2 bases from J, with 14 bases between. CDR3 DNA: TGCAGTGCTAAGCCCTCGACAGCGAACTATGGCTACACCTTC. Its translation: CSAKPSTANYGYTF.